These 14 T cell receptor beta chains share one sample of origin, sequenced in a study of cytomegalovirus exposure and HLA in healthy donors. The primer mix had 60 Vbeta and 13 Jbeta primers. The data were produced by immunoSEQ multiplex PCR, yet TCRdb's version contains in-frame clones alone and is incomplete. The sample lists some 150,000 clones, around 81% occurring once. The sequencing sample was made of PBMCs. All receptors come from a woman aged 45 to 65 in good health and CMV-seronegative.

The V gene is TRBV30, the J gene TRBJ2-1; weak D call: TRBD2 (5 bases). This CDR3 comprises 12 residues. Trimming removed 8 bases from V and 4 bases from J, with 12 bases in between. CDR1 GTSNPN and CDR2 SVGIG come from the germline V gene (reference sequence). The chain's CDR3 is CARGETYNEQFF. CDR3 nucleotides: TGTGCCCGGGGTGAAACTTACAATGAGCAGTTCTTC.

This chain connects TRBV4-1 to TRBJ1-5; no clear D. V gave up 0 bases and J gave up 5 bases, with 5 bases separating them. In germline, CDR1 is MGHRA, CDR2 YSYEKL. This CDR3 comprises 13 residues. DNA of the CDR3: TGCGCCAGCAGCCAAGATCTTTATCAGCCCCAGCATTTT. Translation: CASSQDLYQPQHF.

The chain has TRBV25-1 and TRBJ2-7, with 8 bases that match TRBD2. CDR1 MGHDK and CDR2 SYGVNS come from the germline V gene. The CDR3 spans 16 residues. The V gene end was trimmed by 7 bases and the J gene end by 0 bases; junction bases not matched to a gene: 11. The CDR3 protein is CASIGSGGFSSYEQYF. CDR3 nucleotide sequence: TGTGCCAGCATTGGCAGCGGGGGATTTAGCTCCTACGAGCAGTACTTC.

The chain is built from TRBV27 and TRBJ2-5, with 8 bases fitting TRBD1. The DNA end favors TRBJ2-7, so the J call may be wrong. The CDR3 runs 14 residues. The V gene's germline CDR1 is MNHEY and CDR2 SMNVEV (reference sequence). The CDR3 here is CASSIDRGIYEQYF. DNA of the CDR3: TGTGCCAGCTCCATCGACAGGGGAATCTACGAGCAGTACTTC.

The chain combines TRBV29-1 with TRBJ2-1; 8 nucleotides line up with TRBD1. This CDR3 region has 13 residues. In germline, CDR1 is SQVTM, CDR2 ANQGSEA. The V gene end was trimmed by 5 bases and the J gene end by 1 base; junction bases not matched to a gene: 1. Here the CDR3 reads CSVRTGSYNEQFF. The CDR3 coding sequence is TGCAGCGTTCGGACAGGGTCCTACAATGAGCAGTTCTTC.

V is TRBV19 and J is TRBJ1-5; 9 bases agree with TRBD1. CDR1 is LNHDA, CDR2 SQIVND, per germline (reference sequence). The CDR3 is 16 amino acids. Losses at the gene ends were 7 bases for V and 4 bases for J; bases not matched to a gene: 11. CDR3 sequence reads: CASKSGIGTGNQPQHF. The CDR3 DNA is TGTGCCAGTAAATCGGGCATCGGGACAGGGAATCAGCCCCAGCATTTT.

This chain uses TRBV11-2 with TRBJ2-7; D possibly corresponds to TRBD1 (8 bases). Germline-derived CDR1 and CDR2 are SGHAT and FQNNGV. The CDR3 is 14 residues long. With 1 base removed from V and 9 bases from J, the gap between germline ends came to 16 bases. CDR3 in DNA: TGTGCCAGCAGCTTAGCTGGGGGGGACAGGAGGCAGTACTTC. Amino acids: CASSLAGGDRRQYF.

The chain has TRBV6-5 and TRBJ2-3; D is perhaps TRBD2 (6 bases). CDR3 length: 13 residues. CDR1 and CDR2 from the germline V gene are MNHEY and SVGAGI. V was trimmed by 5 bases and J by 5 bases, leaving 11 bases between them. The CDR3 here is CASSPRSGDTQYF. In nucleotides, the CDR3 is TGTGCCAGCAGTCCTCGTAGCGGAGATACGCAGTATTTT.

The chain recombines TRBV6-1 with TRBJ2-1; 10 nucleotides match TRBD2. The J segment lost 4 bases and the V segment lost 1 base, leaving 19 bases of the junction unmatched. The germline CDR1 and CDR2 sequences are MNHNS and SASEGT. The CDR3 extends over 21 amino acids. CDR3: CASSEVWVSGGHISNYNEQFF. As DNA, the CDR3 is TGTGCCAGCAGTGAAGTCTGGGTTAGCGGGGGGCACATTTCAAATTACAATGAGCAGTTCTTC.

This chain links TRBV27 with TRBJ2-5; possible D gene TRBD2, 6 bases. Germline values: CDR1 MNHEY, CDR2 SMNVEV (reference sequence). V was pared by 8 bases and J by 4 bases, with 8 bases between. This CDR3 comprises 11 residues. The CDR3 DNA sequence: TGTGCCAGCGTCGGGGGAGAGACCCAGTACTTC. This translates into CASVGGETQYF.

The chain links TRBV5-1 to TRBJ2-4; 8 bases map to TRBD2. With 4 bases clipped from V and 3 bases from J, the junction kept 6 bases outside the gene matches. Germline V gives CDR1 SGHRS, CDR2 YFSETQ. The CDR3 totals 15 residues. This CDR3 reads CASSLTSANKNIQYF. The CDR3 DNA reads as TGCGCCAGCAGCCTGACTAGCGCTAACAAAAACATTCAGTACTTC.

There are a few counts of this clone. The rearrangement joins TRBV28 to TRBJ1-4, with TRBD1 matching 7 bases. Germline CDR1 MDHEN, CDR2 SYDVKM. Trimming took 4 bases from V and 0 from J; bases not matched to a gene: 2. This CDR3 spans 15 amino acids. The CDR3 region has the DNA TGTGCCAGCAGTTCTACAGGGGCAACTAATGAAAAACTGTTTTTT. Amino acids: CASSSTGATNEKLFF.

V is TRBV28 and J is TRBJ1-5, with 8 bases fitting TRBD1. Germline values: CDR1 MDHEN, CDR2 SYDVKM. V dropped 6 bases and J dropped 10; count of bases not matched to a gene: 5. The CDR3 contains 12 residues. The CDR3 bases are TGTGCCAGCAGGGCGACAGGGGCCCCCCAGCATTTT. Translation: CASRATGAPQHF.

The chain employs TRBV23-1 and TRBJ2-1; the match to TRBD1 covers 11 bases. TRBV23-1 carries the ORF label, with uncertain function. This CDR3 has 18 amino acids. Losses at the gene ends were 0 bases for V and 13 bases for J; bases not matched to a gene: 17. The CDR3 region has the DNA TGCGCCAGCAGTCAATCGGGACAGGGGGTTAAGTGTGCTCATAAACAGTTCTTC. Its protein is CASSQSGQGVKCAHKQFF.